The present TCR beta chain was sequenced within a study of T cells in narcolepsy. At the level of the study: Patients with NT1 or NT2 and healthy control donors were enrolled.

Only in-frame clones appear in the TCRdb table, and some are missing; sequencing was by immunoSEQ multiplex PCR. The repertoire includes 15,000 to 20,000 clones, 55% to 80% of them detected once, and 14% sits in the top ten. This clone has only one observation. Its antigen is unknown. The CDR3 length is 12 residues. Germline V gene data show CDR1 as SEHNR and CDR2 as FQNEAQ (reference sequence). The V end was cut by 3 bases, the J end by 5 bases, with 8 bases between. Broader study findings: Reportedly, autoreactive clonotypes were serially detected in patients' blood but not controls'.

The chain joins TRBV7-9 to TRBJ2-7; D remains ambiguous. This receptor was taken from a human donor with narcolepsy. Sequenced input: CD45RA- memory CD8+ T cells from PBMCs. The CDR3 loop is CASSFGWDEQYF. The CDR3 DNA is TGTGCCAGCAGCTTTGGGTGGGACGAGCAGTACTTC. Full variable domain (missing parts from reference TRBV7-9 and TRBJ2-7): DTGVSQNPRHKITKRGQNVTFRCDPISEHNRLYWYRQTLGQGPEFLTYFQNEAQLEKSRLLSDRFSAERPKGSFSTLEIQRTEQGDSAMYLCASSFGWDEQYFGPGTRLTVT.